The 18 T cell receptor beta chains listed next were all sequenced from one sample in a study of blood T cells in healthy people across ages. Primed by a sample-barcoded 5' primer and a J-beta primer mix, a second PCR proceeded for 7 to 11 cycles. TCRdb independently ran MiXCR on the 5' RACE reads; one entry per CDR3 protein. The sample shows about 640,000 distinct CDR3 sequences, roughly 50% of them seen only once. The specimen was blood. These TCRs come from a man aged 60 to 69 in good health.

This clonotype was detected a few times. This rearrangement joins TRBV6-6 to TRBJ1-6; a possible D gene is TRBD1 (6 bases). This CDR3 is built from 16 residues. The germline CDR1 and CDR2 sequences are MNHNY and SVGAGI (reference sequence). The V and J ends lost 0 bases and 0 bases respectively, with 6 bases between them. The CDR3 is CASSYSDSSYNSPLHF. CDR3 DNA sequence: TGTGCCAGCAGTTACTCGGACAGCTCCTATAATTCACCCCTCCACTTT.

V gene TRBV2 combines with J gene TRBJ2-1; a weak D match, TRBD2 (5 bases). The length of the CDR3 is 14 residues. The V end lost 6 bases, the J end lost 8 bases, and 17 bases lay between the germline ends. In germline, CDR1 is SNHLY, CDR2 FYNNEI. The CDR3 DNA follows: TGTGCCAGCAGGGACTTAAGATTGAACTATGAGCAGTTCTTC. The encoded protein is CASRDLRLNYEQFF.

V gene TRBV11-2 combines with J gene TRBJ2-1; TRBD2 might be the D (5 bases). Between the trimmed V and J ends, which lost 1 base and 2 bases, there was a span of 9 bases. The germline CDR1 and CDR2 sequences are SGHAT and FQNNGV. The CDR3 has 15 residues. Here the CDR3 reads CASSLAGSAYNEQFF. The CDR3 DNA follows: TGTGCCAGCAGCTTAGCGGGGTCGGCCTACAATGAGCAGTTCTTC.

The rearrangement joins TRBV4-2 to TRBJ1-5; D is possibly TRBD1 (6 bases). In germline, CDR1 is LGHNA, CDR2 YNFKEQ. CDR3 size: 14 residues. V lost 1 base to trimming and J lost 3 bases, with 7 bases between them. The CDR3 nucleotides are TGTGCCAGCAGCCAAGGGACAGACAATCAGCCCCAGCATTTT. Protein: CASSQGTDNQPQHF.

This sequence joins TRBV5-5 and TRBJ2-1, with 8 bases that match TRBD1. Germline loops: CDR1 SGHKS, CDR2 YYEKEE (reference sequence). V lost 3 bases and J lost 5; bases outside the gene matches: 10. This CDR3 has 16 amino acids. CDR3 DNA sequence: TGTGCCAGCAGCTCCCCGCATCAGGGGGCCCACAATGAGCAGTTCTTC. It encodes CASSSPHQGAHNEQFF.

This clonotype was counted between two and nine times. The chain uses TRBV27 and TRBJ1-2, with 7 bases matching TRBD1. Germline V gene data show CDR1 as MNHEY and CDR2 as SMNVEV (reference sequence). V lost 5 bases and J lost 8; bases outside the gene matches: 8. The CDR3 is 13 residues long. The CDR3 nucleotides are TGTGCCAGCAGTCCACAGGGGCCGGGGGGCTACACCTTC. Encoded protein: CASSPQGPGGYTF.

This chain's CDR3 is CASSLEDHQPQHF. The CDR3 DNA is TGTGCCAGCAGCTTAGAGGACCATCAGCCCCAGCATTTT. This chain connects TRBV7-9 to TRBJ1-5; D is undetermined. Germline V gives CDR1 SEHNR, CDR2 FQNEAQ (reference sequence). The V end was cut by 1 base, the J end by 5 bases, with 6 bases between. This CDR3 has 13 residues.

In this sample, this clonotype turned up a few times. The chain links TRBV4-2 to TRBJ1-2, with 9 positions matching TRBD1. Germline V gene data show CDR1 as LGHNA and CDR2 as YNFKEQ. The CDR3 totals 16 residues. With V trimmed by 3 bases and J by 4 bases, 9 bases remained unmatched. CDR3 amino acids: CASSQGTGIIAYGYTF. CDR3 in DNA: TGTGCCAGCAGCCAGGGGACAGGGATCATAGCCTATGGCTACACCTTC.

The chain recombines TRBV11-3 with TRBJ1-5; 9 nucleotides align to TRBD1. Germline trimming cut 3 bases from V and 2 bases from J; bases unmatched to any gene: 8. The CDR3 runs 17 residues. Per germline, CDR1 SGHNT and CDR2 YENEEA. The CDR3 DNA is TGTGCCAGCAGCTTGGGGACAGGGTTTTGTTGCAATCAGCCCCAGCATTTT. This sequence encodes CASSLGTGFCCNQPQHF.

The chain uses TRBV2 and TRBJ1-3; D might be TRBD1 (5 bases). V lost 6 bases and J 4 bases, leaving 13 bases between the germline ends. CDR3 length: 14 amino acids. CDR1 SNHLY and CDR2 FYNNEI come from the germline V gene. CDR3 nucleotide sequence: TGTGCCAGCAGCGCAGGGATGGGAGGAAACACCATATATTTT. This encodes CASSAGMGGNTIYF. Full variable domain (rest looked up from reference TRBV2 and TRBJ1-3): EPEVTQTPSHQVTQMGQEVILRCVPISNHLYFYWYRQILGQKVEFLVSFYNNEISEKSEIFDDQFSVERPDGSNFTLKIRSTKLEDSAMYFCASSAGMGGNTIYFGEGSWLTVV.

Of note for this clonotype: The junction shows a germline mismatch at one end, possibly a read error. The chain is built from TRBV25-1 and TRBJ1-4; 8 bases align to TRBD1. The germline CDR1 and CDR2 sequences are MGHDK and SYGVNS. This CDR3 contains 14 residues. CDR3 in amino acids: CASRRTGNVEKPFF. In DNA form, the CDR3 reads TGTGCCAGCAGGAGGACAGGGAACGTCGAAAAACCGTTTTTT.

The CDR3 sequence is CSARDMASYEQYF. The CDR3 region has the DNA TGCAGTGCTAGAGATATGGCCTCCTACGAGCAGTACTTC. J is TRBJ2-7 and V is TRBV20-1, with D unclear. This CDR3 has 13 amino acids. Deletions cut 0 bases from V and 0 bases from J, with 6 bases between. CDR1 and CDR2 (germline): DFQATT, SNEGSKA (reference sequence).

The chain uses TRBV5-1 and TRBJ2-3; TRBD2 is a possible D gene (6 bases). V lost 1 base to trimming and J lost 2 bases, with 11 bases between them. The CDR3 contains 15 residues. From germline, CDR1 is SGHRS and CDR2 YFSETQ. The CDR3 DNA is TGCGCCAGCAGCTTGTTGGGCGGGGACACAGATACGCAGTATTTT. Its protein product is CASSLLGGDTDTQYF.

The sample holds a few counts of this clonotype. This chain connects TRBV20-1 to TRBJ2-7; 7 bases align to TRBD1. The DNA end lines up better with TRBJ2-5; the J call may be wrong. The germline gives CDR1 DFQATT, CDR2 SNEGSKA (reference sequence). The CDR3 is 13 residues long. The CDR3 reads CSASGTDLETQYF. The CDR3 coding sequence is TGCAGTGCTAGCGGGACAGACTTGGAGACCCAGTACTTC.

This clonotype has a handful of counts. The CDR3 DNA follows: TGTGCCAGCAGTTCCTCGGGGGCGGGGGCAGAGACCCAGTACTTC. Translated, it gives CASSSSGAGAETQYF. V and J are TRBV27 and TRBJ2-5; possible D gene TRBD2, 7 bases. Trimming pared 4 bases from V and 4 bases from J, leaving 16 bases between. The CDR3 consists of 15 residues. CDR1 MNHEY and CDR2 SMNVEV come from the germline V gene (reference sequence).

CDR3 DNA sequence: TGTGCCAGCAGCTTACTCGCGCAGACCCAGAACACTGAAGCTTTCTTT. Translation gives CASSLLAQTQNTEAFF. The V call is TRBV7-8, the J call TRBJ1-1; D call uncertain. V lost 2 bases and J lost 1, with 14 bases in between. Germline V lookup: CDR1 SGHVS, CDR2 FQNEAQ. The CDR3 length is 16 residues.

As regards this clonotype: Sequence at one end of the junction differs from germline and may be a read error. The CDR3: CRVARGDWEQFF. The CDR3 bases are TGCCGCGTGGCACGGGGGGACTGGGAGCAGTTCTTC. V usage is TRBV29-1 and J usage is TRBJ2-1, with TRBD2 identical over 7 bases. This CDR3 is built from 12 residues. Germline V CDR1 and CDR2: SQVTM, ANQGSEA.

The V call is TRBV3-1, the J call TRBJ2-6, with D uncertain. The germline gives CDR1 LGHDT, CDR2 YNNKEL (reference sequence). The V end was cut by 0 bases, the J end by 0 bases, with 9 bases between. The CDR3 runs 17 residues. The chain's CDR3 is CASSQEVEFSGANVLTF. DNA for the CDR3: TGTGCCAGCAGCCAAGAAGTCGAATTCTCTGGGGCCAACGTCCTGACTTTC.